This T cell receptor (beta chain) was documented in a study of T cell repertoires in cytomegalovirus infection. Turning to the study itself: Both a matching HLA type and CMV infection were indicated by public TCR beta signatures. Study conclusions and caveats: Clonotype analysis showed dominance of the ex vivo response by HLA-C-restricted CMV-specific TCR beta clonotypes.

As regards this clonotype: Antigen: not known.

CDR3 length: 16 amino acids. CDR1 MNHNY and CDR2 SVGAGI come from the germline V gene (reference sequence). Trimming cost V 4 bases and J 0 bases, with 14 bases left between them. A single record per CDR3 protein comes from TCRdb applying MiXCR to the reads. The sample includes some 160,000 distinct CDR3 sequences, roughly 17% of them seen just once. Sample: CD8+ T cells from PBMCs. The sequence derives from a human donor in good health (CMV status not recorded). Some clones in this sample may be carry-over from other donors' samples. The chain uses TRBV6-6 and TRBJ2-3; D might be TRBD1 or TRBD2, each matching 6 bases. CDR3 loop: CASSWGARASTDTQYF. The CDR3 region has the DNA TGTGCCAGCAGTTGGGGGGCCAGAGCTAGCACAGATACGCAGTATTTT.